The sequence of this TCR beta chain was determined in a study of cytomegalovirus exposure and HLA in healthy donors. Study-wide findings and caveats: Later analysis revealed greater clonal expansion in HLA-associated TCR beta chains than in equally common others. Rare TCR sequences dominated, though some public TCRs recurred in many donors.

Concerning this clone itself: Its target is unknown.

The study ran its PCR with 60 Vbeta and 13 Jbeta primers. Some clones are missing from TCRdb's copy, which holds only in-frame ones; the method was immunoSEQ multiplex PCR. Among 200,000 to 250,000 clones listed, just under 80% were seen once. This CDR3 is 11 amino acids long. Germline V gene sequence: CDR1 GTSNPN, CDR2 SVGIG (reference sequence). V was clipped by 3 bases and J by 8 bases, with 7 bases between them. The specimen was PBMCs. The receptor was derived from a boy aged 5-17 years in good health and CMV-seronegative. The rearrangement joins TRBV30 to TRBJ2-2; no definite D call. CDR3 nucleotide sequence: TGTGCCTGGAGCACTCTAGGGGAGCTGTTTTTT. Protein sequence: CAWSTLGELFF.